Below, 29 T cell receptor beta chains from the same sample are listed, as sequenced in a study of early T cells in non-severe SARS-CoV-2 infection. A single record per CDR3 protein comes from TCRdb applying MiXCR to the 5' RACE reads. The sample records more than 95,000 distinct CDR3 sequences, 9.5% to 12% being singletons. This material consisted of whole blood, taken at baseline. The receptors here all came from an adult who was a healthcare worker with PCR-confirmed SARS-CoV-2 infection or an uninfected control (not recorded which).

This clonotype has just a few counts. The rearrangement joins TRBV20-1 to TRBJ1-5; TRBD1 is a possible D gene (5 bases). CDR1 and CDR2 (germline): DFQATT, SNEGSKA (reference sequence). The CDR3 extends over 12 amino acids. V was pared by 3 bases and J by 4 bases, with 7 bases between. For the CDR3, the DNA is TGCAGTGCTAGTGCAGGGAATCAGCCCCAGCATTTT. Amino acids: CSASAGNQPQHF.

There are a few counts of this clonotype. The genes are TRBV2 and TRBJ1-6; no clear D gene. Per germline, CDR1 SNHLY and CDR2 FYNNEI. The CDR3 spans 13 residues. Trimming removed 4 bases at V and 8 bases at J, with 9 bases between. The CDR3 spells CASSGGADSPLHF. The CDR3 DNA reads as TGTGCCAGCAGTGGGGGAGCGGATTCACCCCTCCACTTT.

In this sample, this clonotype turned up many times. Here the CDR3 reads CASSPTGELFF. CDR3 coding DNA: TGTGCCAGCAGCCCCACCGGGGAGCTGTTTTTT. The chain carries TRBV11-2 and TRBJ2-2; no clear D. V lost 5 bases and J 4 bases, leaving 2 bases between the germline ends. The CDR3 contains 11 residues. Germline CDR1 reads SGHAT; CDR2 reads FQNNGV.

This clonotype was counted ten times or more. The chain carries TRBV5-6 and TRBJ2-7; D gene ambiguous. The germline gives CDR1 SGHDT, CDR2 YYEEEE. Trimming stripped 4 bases from V and 7 bases from J, with 9 bases between. This CDR3 has 11 residues. The CDR3 DNA reads as TGTGCCAGCAGCCTGGATAAAGAGCAGTACTTC. Residues: CASSLDKEQYF.

This clonotype was detected ten times or more. V usage is TRBV9 and J usage is TRBJ1-4, with 8 bases matching TRBD1. The CDR3 extends over 15 amino acids. The V gene's germline CDR1 is SGDLS and CDR2 YYNGEE. V shed 0 bases and J 5 bases; nucleotides not matched to a gene: 3. The CDR3 sequence is CASSVGTGGNEKLFF. In nucleotides, the CDR3 is TGTGCCAGCAGCGTAGGAACAGGGGGAAATGAAAAACTGTTTTTT.

This rearrangement joins TRBV19 to TRBJ2-6; D is uncertain. The CDR3 has 16 amino acids. Trimming removed 3 bases from V and 1 base from J, with 10 bases in between. The V gene's germline CDR1 is LNHDA and CDR2 SQIVND (reference sequence). This CDR3 reads CASSISWNSGANVLTF. The DNA for the CDR3 is TGTGCCAGTAGTATCTCTTGGAATTCTGGGGCCAACGTCCTGACTTTC.

This clonotype turned up a few times. The chain joins TRBV14 to TRBJ2-3, with D perhaps assigned TRBD1 or TRBD2 (5 bases each). Looked up from germline, CDR1 is SGHDN and CDR2 is FVKESK. The CDR3 totals 16 residues. Trimming took off 2 bases at V and 0 bases at J, with 12 bases between the two ends. CDR3 coding DNA: TGTGCCAGCAGCCAAATGGGACCGCCTAGCACAGATACGCAGTATTTT. This encodes CASSQMGPPSTDTQYF.

This clonotype turned up a few times. The chain recombines TRBV2 with TRBJ1-6, with unresolved D. The V gene lost 5 bases and the J gene lost 6 bases, with 8 bases spanning the gap. CDR3 length: 13 residues. Germline V CDR1 and CDR2: SNHLY, FYNNEI. CDR3 sequence: CASSIWVNSPLHF. The CDR3 DNA reads as TGTGCCAGCAGTATATGGGTTAATTCACCCCTCCACTTT.

The rearrangement joins TRBV7-2 to TRBJ1-2; D is possibly TRBD1 (6 bases). The V gene's germline CDR1 is SGHTA and CDR2 FQGNSA. V was trimmed by 2 bases and J by 8 bases, leaving 18 bases between them. CDR3 size: 15 residues. DNA of the CDR3: TGTGCCAGCAGCTTACTACGAAATAAACAGGGAGGCTACACCTTC. Translation gives CASSLLRNKQGGYTF.

V usage is TRBV24-1 and J usage is TRBJ2-1, with 9 bases fitting TRBD1. CDR1 and CDR2 (germline): KGHDR, SFDVKD. CDR3 length equals 17 residues. Trimming removed 4 bases from V and 7 bases from J; junction bases left unmatched: 13. The CDR3 DNA is TGTGCCACCAGTGACGTACAGGGGGCCCTGAGGAGGAATGAGCAGTTCTTC. It translates to CATSDVQGALRRNEQFF.

In its sample, this clonotype was seen a few times. The rearrangement links TRBV20-1 to TRBJ1-2, with 8 bases lining up with TRBD1. Germline V gives CDR1 DFQATT, CDR2 SNEGSKA (reference sequence). V shed 6 bases and J 3 bases; nucleotides not matched to a gene: 3. The CDR3 has 12 amino acids. The CDR3 DNA follows: TGCAGTGCAGGGACAGGACACTATGGCTACACCTTC. Its translation: CSAGTGHYGYTF.

This CDR3 is CASSPGGLAVYEQYF. The CDR3 DNA is TGTGCCAGCAGTCCGGGGGGACTAGCCGTCTACGAGCAGTACTTC. The V call is TRBV5-4, the J call TRBJ2-7, with 9 positions matching TRBD2. This CDR3 has 15 amino acids. J gave up 3 bases and V 5 bases, and 9 bases lay outside the gene matches. The germline CDR1 and CDR2 sequences are SGHNT and YYREEE (reference sequence).

This clonotype showed up just a few times. CDR3 loop: CASSPGTSLYEQYF. The CDR3 DNA reads as TGTGCCAGCTCACCAGGGACTAGTCTATACGAGCAGTACTTC. The gene calls are TRBV18 and TRBJ2-7, with TRBD2 identical over 8 bases. The germline V gene has CDR1 KGHSH and CDR2 LQKENI. The CDR3 consists of 14 residues. V gave up 2 bases and J gave up 4 bases; unmatched junction bases: 4.

For the CDR3, the DNA is TGCGCCAGTTCAATGACGGCTAGCACAGATACGCAGTATTTT. It is translated as CASSMTASTDTQYF. V gene TRBV10-2 combines with J gene TRBJ2-3; no definite D call. Germline V lookup: CDR1 WSHSY, CDR2 SAAADI. The CDR3 spans 14 residues. The V end lost 9 bases, the J end lost 0 bases, and 13 bases lay between the germline ends.

This clonotype was counted many times. V gene TRBV12-5 combines with J gene TRBJ2-1; 10 bases agree with TRBD2. The V segment lost 3 bases and the J segment 5 bases; nucleotides outside the gene matches: 7. Per the germline V gene, CDR1 is LGHNT and CDR2 is FRNRAP. The CDR3 length is 16 residues. DNA of the CDR3: TGTGCTAGTGGTTTCCACCGACTAGCGGGCGACAATGAGCAGTTCTTC. Its translation: CASGFHRLAGDNEQFF.

The rearrangement links TRBV6-4 to TRBJ2-7; tentative D call: TRBD2 (5 bases). V was pared by 3 bases and J by 4 bases, with 10 bases between. Germline CDR1 is MRHNA and CDR2 is SNTAGT. CDR3 size: 13 residues. CDR3 residues: CASSEAAGYEQYF. In nucleotides, the CDR3 is TGTGCCAGCAGTGAAGCTGCGGGTTACGAGCAGTACTTC.

This clonotype was counted between two and nine times. The rearrangement links TRBV29-1 to TRBJ1-2, with D perhaps matching TRBD1 (5 bases). This CDR3 contains 14 residues. Trimming shortened V by 5 bases and J by 4 bases, and 17 bases separated the two germline ends. The V gene's germline CDR1 is SQVTM and CDR2 ANQGSEA. CDR3 nucleotide sequence: TGCAGCGTTTGGGGGACGGAACAAGTCTATGGCTACACCTTC. This encodes CSVWGTEQVYGYTF.

This clonotype was detected a few times. One junction end disagrees with the germline gene, perhaps due to a read error. The rearrangement links TRBV5-8 to TRBJ2-7; D call uncertain. The CDR3 length is 11 residues. In germline, CDR1 is SGHTS, CDR2 YDEGEE. The CDR3 sequence is CVSSLSYEQYF. As DNA, the CDR3 is TGTGTCAGCAGCCTCTCCTACGAGCAGTACTTC.

The chain employs TRBV4-1 and TRBJ1-2, with D possibly TRBD1 on 5 matching bases. The CDR3 totals 17 residues. Trimming cost V 4 bases and J 4 bases, with 22 bases left between them. The germline V gene encodes CDR1 MGHRA and CDR2 YSYEKL. The CDR3 bases are TGCGCCAGCAGCCTACTACCGGGTCCAGGGAGTCGCTATGGCTACACCTTC. This sequence encodes CASSLLPGPGSRYGYTF.

The chain is built from TRBV20-1 and TRBJ1-2, with D possibly TRBD1 on 5 matching bases. Germline assignment: CDR1 DFQATT and CDR2 SNEGSKA (reference sequence). V was pared by 6 bases and J by 4 bases, with 15 bases between. The length of the CDR3 is 13 residues. The CDR3 sequence: CSAYRDRFYGYTF. In nucleotides, the CDR3 is TGCAGTGCGTACCGGGACCGCTTCTATGGCTACACCTTC.

This clonotype was recorded at least ten times. V and J are TRBV10-3 and TRBJ2-3; D may be TRBD2 (5 bases). The CDR3 spans 14 residues. Trimming pared 2 bases from V and 8 bases from J, leaving 14 bases between. The germline gives CDR1 ENHRY, CDR2 SYGVKD. CDR3 in amino acids: CAISEEGLSATQYF. The DNA for the CDR3 is TGTGCCATCAGTGAGGAGGGTCTTTCGGCTACGCAGTATTTT.

The chain links TRBV9 to TRBJ2-3; weak D call: TRBD2 (6 bases). CDR3 size: 14 residues. The germline gives CDR1 SGDLS, CDR2 YYNGEE. V was pared by 1 base and J by 3 bases, with 9 bases between. The CDR3 loop reads CASSVSGGTDTQYF. Here the CDR3 DNA reads TGTGCCAGCAGCGTATCCGGGGGTACAGATACGCAGTATTTT.

The rearrangement uses TRBV27 and TRBJ2-7, with 9 bases matching TRBD1. Trimming cost V 8 bases and J 2 bases; bases outside gene matches: 10. Germline CDR1 and CDR2: MNHEY and SMNVEV (reference sequence). The CDR3 sequence is 15 residues long. CDR3 residues: CASPTGQGGPYEQYF. DNA for the CDR3: TGTGCCAGCCCCACGGGACAGGGTGGGCCCTACGAGCAGTACTTC.

Only a few counts were recorded for this clonotype. The V call is TRBV5-1, the J call TRBJ2-7, with D unclear. Germline CDR1 reads SGHRS; CDR2 reads YFSETQ. This CDR3 has 15 amino acids. Between the trimmed V and J ends, which lost 2 bases and 1 base, there was a span of 13 bases. Here the CDR3 DNA reads TGCGCCAGCAGCTTAGCCTCCCTCGAATCCTACGAGCAGTACTTC. Translation gives CASSLASLESYEQYF.

This clonotype was seen many times. The V gene is TRBV7-9, the J gene TRBJ1-2; no clear D. CDR1 is SEHNR and CDR2 is FQNEAQ in the germline V gene (reference sequence). The CDR3 sequence is 14 residues long. Trimming took off 4 bases at V and 6 bases at J, with 15 bases between the two ends. The CDR3 protein is CASSSPWEGDGYTF. CDR3 coding DNA: TGTGCCAGCAGCTCCCCGTGGGAGGGTGATGGCTACACCTTC. Drawing the rest from reference TRBV7-9 and TRBJ1-2, the complete variable domain is DTGVSQNPRHKITKRGQNVTFRCDPISEHNRLYWYRQTLGQGPEFLTYFQNEAQLEKSRLLSDRFSAERPKGSFSTLEIQRTEQGDSAMYLCASSSPWEGDGYTFGSGTRLTVV.

This clonotype came up a few times. The chain has TRBV20-1 and TRBJ2-7; D remains ambiguous. The V gene's germline CDR1 is DFQATT and CDR2 SNEGSKA (reference sequence). Trimming took off 5 bases at V and 4 bases at J, with 18 bases between the two ends. This CDR3 has 14 amino acids. The DNA of the CDR3 is TGCAGTGCTCGGCCCCCCGCAATACGGTACGAGCAGTACTTC. It translates to CSARPPAIRYEQYF.

At least ten counts were recorded for this clonotype. The chain employs TRBV29-1 and TRBJ2-7; D gene unclear. The V and J ends lost 3 bases and 3 bases respectively, with 12 bases between them. There are 13 residues in the CDR3. Germline V lookup: CDR1 SQVTM, CDR2 ANQGSEA. The CDR3 bases are TGCAGCGTTGATTGGTCGGGCGGCTACGAGCAGTACTTC. Translation gives CSVDWSGGYEQYF.

The chain employs TRBV2 and TRBJ2-5; TRBD1 agrees at 8 bases. After removal of 6 bases from V and 5 bases from J, the junction contained 14 bases not matched to a gene. The CDR3 runs to 16 residues. CDR1 SNHLY and CDR2 FYNNEI come from the germline V gene. The CDR3 loop reads CASRSDRAANKETQYF. The CDR3 bases are TGTGCCAGCAGATCGGACAGGGCGGCAAATAAGGAGACCCAGTACTTC.

The chain couples TRBV28 to TRBJ2-7; D perhaps matches TRBD1 (5 bases). The CDR3 loop spans 15 amino acids. Germline V gene lookup returns CDR1 MDHEN and CDR2 SYDVKM. The V end lost 1 base, the J end lost 1 base, and 11 bases lay between the germline ends. The chain's CDR3 is CASSLFDSASYEQYF. For the CDR3, the DNA is TGTGCCAGCAGTTTATTCGACAGTGCTTCCTACGAGCAGTACTTC.